This T cell receptor beta chain was sequenced during a study of control samples from healthy donors and cancer patients. Clones were sequenced by immunoSEQ multiplex PCR, and TCRdb holds only the in-frame ones, with some missing. This table has about 98,000 clones, around 80% appearing once. The sequence derives from a woman aged 25 to 39 in good health. The specimen was blood.

CDR3 coding DNA: TGTGCCAGCAGCCTATCCGAGTCCCGATACCAACCAAACTATGGCTACACCTTC. Its translation is CASSLSESRYQPNYGYTF. The chain links TRBV5-4 to TRBJ1-2; no clear D. From germline, CDR1 is SGHNT and CDR2 YYREEE (reference sequence). Trimming removed 4 bases at V and 2 bases at J, with 24 bases between. The CDR3 is 18 residues long.